This TCR beta chain was obtained from a study of cytomegalovirus exposure and HLA in healthy donors. Findings and caveats of the study: A missense variant in DCLRE1C was later tied to TCR beta V- and J-gene trimming.

PCR used 60 Vbeta primers and 13 Jbeta primers. The table came from immunoSEQ multiplex PCR; TCRdb's copy has only in-frame clones and leaves some out. The table lists roughly 170,000 clones, over 60% of them singletons. On this clone itself: Its antigen is as yet unknown.

Source material: PBMCs. This clonotype was obtained from a girl between 5 and 17 years old in good health and CMV-seronegative.

The CDR3 loop is CASSKRGGPDGYTF. The CDR3 coding sequence is TGTGCCAGCAGCAAACGAGGGGGCCCGGATGGCTACACCTTC. J is TRBJ1-2 and V is TRBV9; 7 bases match TRBD1. The length of the CDR3 is 14 residues. CDR1 and CDR2 from the germline V gene are SGDLS and YYNGEE. After removal of 4 bases from V and 6 bases from J, the junction contained 9 bases not matched to a gene.